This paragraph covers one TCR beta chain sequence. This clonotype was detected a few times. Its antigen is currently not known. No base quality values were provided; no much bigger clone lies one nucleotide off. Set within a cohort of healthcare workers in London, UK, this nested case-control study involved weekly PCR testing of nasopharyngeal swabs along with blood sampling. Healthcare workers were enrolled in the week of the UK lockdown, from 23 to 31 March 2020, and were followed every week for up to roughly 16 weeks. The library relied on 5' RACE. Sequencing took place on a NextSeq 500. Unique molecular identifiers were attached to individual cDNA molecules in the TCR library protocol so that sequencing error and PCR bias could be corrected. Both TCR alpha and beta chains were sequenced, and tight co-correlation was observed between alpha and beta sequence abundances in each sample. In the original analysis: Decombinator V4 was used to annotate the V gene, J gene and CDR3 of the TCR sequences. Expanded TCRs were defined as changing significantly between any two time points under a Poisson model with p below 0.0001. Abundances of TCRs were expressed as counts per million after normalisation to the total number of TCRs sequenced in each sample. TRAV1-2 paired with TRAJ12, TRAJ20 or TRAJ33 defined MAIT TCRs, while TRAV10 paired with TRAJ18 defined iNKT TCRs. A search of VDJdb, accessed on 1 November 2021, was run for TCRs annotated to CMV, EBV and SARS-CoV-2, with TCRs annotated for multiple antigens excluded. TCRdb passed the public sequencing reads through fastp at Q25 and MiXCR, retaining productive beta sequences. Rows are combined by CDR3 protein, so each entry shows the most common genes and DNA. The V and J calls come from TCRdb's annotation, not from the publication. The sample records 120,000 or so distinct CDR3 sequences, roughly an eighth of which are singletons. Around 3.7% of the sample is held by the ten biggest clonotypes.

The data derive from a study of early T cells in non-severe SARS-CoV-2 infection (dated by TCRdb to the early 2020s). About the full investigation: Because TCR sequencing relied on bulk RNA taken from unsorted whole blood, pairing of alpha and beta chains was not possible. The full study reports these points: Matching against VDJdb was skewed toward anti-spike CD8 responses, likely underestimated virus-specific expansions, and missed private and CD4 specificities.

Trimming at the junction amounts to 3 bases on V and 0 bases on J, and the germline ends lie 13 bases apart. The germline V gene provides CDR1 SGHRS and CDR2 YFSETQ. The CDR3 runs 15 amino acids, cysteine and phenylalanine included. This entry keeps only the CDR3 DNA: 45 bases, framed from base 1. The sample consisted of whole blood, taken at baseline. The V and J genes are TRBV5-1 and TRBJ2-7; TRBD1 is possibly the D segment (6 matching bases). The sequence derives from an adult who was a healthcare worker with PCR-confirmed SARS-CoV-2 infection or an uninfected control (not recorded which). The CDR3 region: CASSSLTGNSYEQYF. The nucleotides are TGCGCCAGCAGCTCACTTACAGGGAACTCCTACGAGCAGTACTTC.